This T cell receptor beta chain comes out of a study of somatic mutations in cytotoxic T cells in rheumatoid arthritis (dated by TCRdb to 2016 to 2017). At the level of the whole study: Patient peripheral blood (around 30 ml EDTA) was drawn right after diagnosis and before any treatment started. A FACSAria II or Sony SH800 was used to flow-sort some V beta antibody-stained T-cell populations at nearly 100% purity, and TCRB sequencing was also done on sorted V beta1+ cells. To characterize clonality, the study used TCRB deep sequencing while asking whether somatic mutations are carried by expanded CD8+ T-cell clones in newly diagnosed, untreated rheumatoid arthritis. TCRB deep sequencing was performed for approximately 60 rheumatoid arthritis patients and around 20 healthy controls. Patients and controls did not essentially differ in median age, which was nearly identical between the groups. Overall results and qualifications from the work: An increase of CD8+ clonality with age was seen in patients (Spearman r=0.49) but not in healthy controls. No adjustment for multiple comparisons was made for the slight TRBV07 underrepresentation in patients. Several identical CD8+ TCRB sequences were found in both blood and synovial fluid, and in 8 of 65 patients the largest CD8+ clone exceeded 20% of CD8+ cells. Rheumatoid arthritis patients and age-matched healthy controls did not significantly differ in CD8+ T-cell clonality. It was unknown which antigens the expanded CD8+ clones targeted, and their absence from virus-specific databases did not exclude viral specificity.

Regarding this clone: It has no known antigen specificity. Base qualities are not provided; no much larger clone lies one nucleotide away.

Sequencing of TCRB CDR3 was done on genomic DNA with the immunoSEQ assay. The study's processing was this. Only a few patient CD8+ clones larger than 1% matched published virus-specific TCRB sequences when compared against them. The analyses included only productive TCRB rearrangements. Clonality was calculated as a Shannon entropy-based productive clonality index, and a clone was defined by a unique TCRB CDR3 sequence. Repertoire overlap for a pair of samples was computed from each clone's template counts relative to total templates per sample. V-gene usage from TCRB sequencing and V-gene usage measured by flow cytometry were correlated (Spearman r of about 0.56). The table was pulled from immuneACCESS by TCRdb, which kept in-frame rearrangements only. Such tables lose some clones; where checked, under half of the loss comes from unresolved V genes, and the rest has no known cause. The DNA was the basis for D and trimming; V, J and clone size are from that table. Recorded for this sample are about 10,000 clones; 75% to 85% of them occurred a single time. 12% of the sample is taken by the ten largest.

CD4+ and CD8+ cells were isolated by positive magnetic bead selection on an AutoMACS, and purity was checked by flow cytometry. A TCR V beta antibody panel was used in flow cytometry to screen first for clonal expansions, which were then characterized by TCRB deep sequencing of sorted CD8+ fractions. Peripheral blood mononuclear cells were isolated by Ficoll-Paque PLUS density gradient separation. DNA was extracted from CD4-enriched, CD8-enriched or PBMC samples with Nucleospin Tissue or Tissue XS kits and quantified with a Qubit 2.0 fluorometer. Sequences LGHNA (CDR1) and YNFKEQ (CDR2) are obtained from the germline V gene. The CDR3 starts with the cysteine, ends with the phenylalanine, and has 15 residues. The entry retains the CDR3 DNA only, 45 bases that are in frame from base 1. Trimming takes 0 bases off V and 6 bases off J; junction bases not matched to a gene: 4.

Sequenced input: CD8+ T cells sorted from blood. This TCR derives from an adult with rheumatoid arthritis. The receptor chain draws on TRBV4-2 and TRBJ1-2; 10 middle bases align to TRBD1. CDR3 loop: CASSQEDRGGNGYTF. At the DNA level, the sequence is TGTGCCAGCAGCCAAGAGGACAGGGGGGGGAATGGCTACACCTTC.